These T cell receptor beta chains were read from a single sample in a study of OX40 agonist ivuxolimab in advanced cancers. Generated by immunoSEQ multiplex PCR, the TCRdb table keeps only in-frame clones and is missing some. The data hold roughly 100,000 clones, with 90% observed a single time. The sample consisted of CD4+ or CD8+ T cells sorted from blood, taken in a trial of the OX40 agonist ivuxolimab. These receptor sequences come from an adult with an advanced solid tumor such as melanoma, head and neck, liver or kidney cancer. Both conserved end residues are part of each CDR3.

TRBV30,CAWSPQGNQPQHF
TRBV19,CASSIGLTGTVSYEQYF
TRBV4-1,CASSRGGIAVLGNTIYF
TRBV19,CASSPSGTNKDTQYF
TRBV11-3,CASSLGGADTQYF
TRBV5-1,CASSLRGRGPSGNTIYF
TRBV9,CASNKVGTEGYEQYF
TRBV14,CASSQDKRLVSNEQFF
TRBV7-9,CASSLTGDTDTQYF
TRBV6-5,CASSRTGTEETQYF
TRBV19,CASTPSIRRGDSYEQYF
TRBV5-1,CASSLELAGSTDTQYF
TRBV27,CASSRLAGALEQFF
TRBV19,CASSTINSGQYF